These T cell receptor beta chains were read from a single sample in a study of metastatic and nonmetastatic thyroid tumors. TCRdb re-called clones via MiXCR from the PCR reads. The sample shows more than 5,500 clones, about 32% of them seen only once. The sequencing sample was made of adjacent normal tissue. The receptors derive from a female donor with papillary thyroid cancer or a benign thyroid nodule (not recorded which). Some clones in this sample may be carry-over from other donors' samples. CDR3s include the opening cysteine and the closing phenylalanine or tryptophan. A D gene is named only where the DNA matches it firmly. Clone size is stated in some rows and not others, as once, few, many or a class when expanded.

d_gene	v_gene	abundance	j_gene	CDR3nt	CDR3aa
NA	TRBV27	few	TRBJ1-2	TGTGCCAGCAGTTTATCCACGAGGGGCGCGGGTGGCTACACCTTC	CASSLSTRGAGGYTF
NA	TRBV6-6	NA	TRBJ2-7	TGTGCCAGCAGTTACCGGTCGGGGGTGCAGTACTTC	CASSYRSGVQYF
TRBD2	TRBV4-2	NA	TRBJ2-4	TGTGCCAGCAGCCGAGGGGAGGCTAGCGGGAGTCTAGCCAAAAACATTCAGTACTTC	CASSRGEASGSLAKNIQYF
NA	TRBV5-4	NA	TRBJ1-2	TGTGCCAGCAGCTTGGCCGCCAGGGTGGGTGGCTACACCTTC	CASSLAARVGGYTF
NA	TRBV6-2/TRBV6-3	NA	TRBJ2-7	TGTGCCAGACTGGCGGCCAACGAGCAGTACTTC	CARLAANEQYF
TRBD1	TRBV9	NA	TRBJ1-1	TGTGCCAGCAGCGTTCCGGGACAGGGGGACACTGAAGCTTTCTTT	CASSVPGQGDTEAFF
TRBD1	TRBV7-2	NA	TRBJ1-2	TGTGCCAGCAGCTTAGCTCGTTATAGGACAGGGGACTATGGCTACACCTTC	CASSLARYRTGDYGYTF
TRBD2	TRBV24-1	NA	TRBJ2-2	TGTGCCACCAGGAGCGGGGTAACGAACACCGGGGAGCTGTTTTTT	CATRSGVTNTGELFF
NA	TRBV5-1	NA	TRBJ2-7	TGCGCCAGCAGCTTGATGGATGCCTACGAGCAGTACTTC	CASSLMDAYEQYF
NA	TRBV20-1	NA	TRBJ1-1	TGCAGTGCTCCCCAAAAGGGGACTGAAGCTTTCTTT	CSAPQKGTEAFF
TRBD1	TRBV28	NA	TRBJ2-7	TGTGCCAGCAGCTACGGGACAGTAAGCTCCTACGAGCAGTACTTC	CASSYGTVSSYEQYF
NA	TRBV6-1	medium-sized	TRBJ2-3	TGTGCCAGCAGACCTATCACAGATACGCAGTATTTT	CASRPITDTQYF
NA	TRBV28	few	TRBJ1-1	TGTGCCAGCACGGAAGGGAGGGTTTCCACTGAAGCTTTCTTT	CASTEGRVSTEAFF
NA	TRBV10-1	few	TRBJ2-7	TGCGCCAGCAGTGAGTCGTCTTCGTTGAGGGGCGACGAGCAGTACTTC	CASSESSSLRGDEQYF
TRBD1	TRBV11-2	NA	TRBJ1-6	TGTGCCAGCAGCTTAGGACAGGGGGCCCTCAATTCACCCCTCCACTTT	CASSLGQGALNSPLHF
TRBD2	TRBV5-1	few	TRBJ2-7	TGCGCCAGCAGCTTGGGAGGAGCGGGGGCCTACGAGCAGTACTTC	CASSLGGAGAYEQYF
TRBD1	TRBV5-1	NA	TRBJ2-3	TGCGCCAGCAGCCCGGGACAGGGAACAGATACGCAGTATTTT	CASSPGQGTDTQYF
NA	TRBV7-2	NA	TRBJ1-2	TGTGCCAGCAGCCCACCCCCCCGGGGCTACACCTTC	CASSPPPRGYTF